This T cell receptor beta chain was profiled in a study of spatial heterogeneity in lung cancer. Study results and limitations: Within tumors, counts of expanded alpha and beta TCRs tracked tumor mutation counts.

This clonotype is categorized as large (0.1 to 1%). Antigen specificity is unknown. TCRdb re-derived calls from the 5' RACE reads in MiXCR, one entry per CDR3 protein. This table has some 20,000 distinct CDR3 sequences, 7% appearing once. The length of the CDR3 is 13 residues. Germline V lookup: CDR1 SGHRS, CDR2 YFSETQ. The ends were cut back, 0 bases at V and 0 bases at J, with 4 bases in the middle. As for time point: sample taken at primary tumor resection. Sequenced here: lung tumor tissue, sampled at surgery. The chain links TRBV5-1 to TRBJ2-7; D is undetermined. This TCR was sampled from a female donor with early-stage non-small cell lung cancer. Written as DNA, the CDR3 is TGCGCCAGCAGCTTGGAGGTCTCCTACGAGCAGTACTTC. Translated, it gives CASSLEVSYEQYF.